A selection of T cell receptor beta chains follows, all from one sample in a study of blood T cell repertoires in COVID-19. Sequencing used immunoSEQ multiplex PCR; TCRdb keeps in-frame clones, though not all of them. Of around 150,000 clones listed, more than 80% were seen once; the top ten hold less than 2.5%. The sequenced sample consisted of peripheral blood. The receptors shown here come from a man between 70 and 80 years old with acute or convalescent COVID-19. Both conserved end residues are part of each CDR3. Each record gives: V gene, D gene, J gene, clone size, CDR3 protein, CDR3 DNA. The D gene is left open where the match is weak. Some rows have no size entry. The others give once, few or many, or a class for an expanded clone.

V: TRBV7-9; D: .; J: TRBJ2-7; size: .; CDR3: CASSSADGEQYF; DNA: TGTGCCAGCAGCTCGGCAGACGGGGAGCAGTACTTC
V: TRBV5-5; D: TRBD1; J: TRBJ2-7; size: .; CDR3: CASSSRQGTYEQYF; DNA: TGTGCCAGCAGCTCTCGACAGGGGACATACGAGCAGTACTTC
V: TRBV18; D: .; J: TRBJ2-7; size: .; CDR3: CASSAEAGLGYEQYF; DNA: TGTGCCAGCTCGGCAGAGGCGGGGCTAGGGTACGAGCAGTACTTC
V: TRBV19; D: TRBD1; J: TRBJ1-1; size: .; CDR3: CASSFDRENTEAFF; DNA: TGTGCCAGTAGTTTCGACAGGGAGAACACTGAAGCTTTCTTT
V: TRBV5-1; D: .; J: TRBJ2-1; size: few; CDR3: CASSWTTALGSYNEQFF; DNA: TGCGCCAGCAGCTGGACGACAGCATTAGGCTCCTACAATGAGCAGTTCTTC
V: TRBV2; D: .; J: TRBJ2-1; size: .; CDR3: CASSQRTERNEQFF; DNA: TGTGCCAGCAGTCAAAGAACGGAGCGGAATGAGCAGTTCTTC
V: TRBV6-1; D: TRBD1; J: TRBJ1-2; size: .; CDR3: CASSEKSGQGVYGYTF; DNA: TGTGCCAGCAGTGAAAAATCCGGACAGGGGGTTTATGGCTACACCTTC
V: TRBV6-5; D: TRBD1; J: TRBJ2-2; size: .; CDR3: CASSKRDRSTGELFF; DNA: TGTGCCAGCAGTAAACGGGACAGATCTACCGGGGAGCTGTTTTTT
V: TRBV5-1; D: TRBD1; J: TRBJ2-6; size: .; CDR3: CASSQNGQGAISGANVLTF; DNA: TGCGCCAGCAGCCAGAATGGACAGGGGGCGATTTCTGGGGCCAACGTCCTGACTTTC
V: TRBV20-1; D: .; J: TRBJ1-1; size: .; CDR3: CSASRDTEAFF; DNA: TGCAGTGCTAGCAGGGACACTGAAGCTTTCTTT
V: TRBV5-1; D: .; J: TRBJ2-5; size: once; CDR3: CASSQTEGGRETQYF; DNA: TGCGCCAGCAGCCAAACGGAGGGCGGTAGGGAGACCCAGTACTTC
V: TRBV25-1; D: .; J: TRBJ2-2; size: .; CDR3: CASARLGGDTGELFF; DNA: TGTGCCAGCGCGAGGTTAGGGGGGGACACCGGGGAGCTGTTTTTT
V: TRBV28; D: .; J: TRBJ2-7; size: once; CDR3: CASTGALAVSYEQYF; DNA: TGTGCCAGCACAGGGGCTCTAGCGGTGTCCTACGAGCAGTACTTC
V: TRBV5-1; D: TRBD2; J: TRBJ2-2; size: .; CDR3: CASKGTSGNTGELFF; DNA: TGCGCCAGCAAGGGGACTAGCGGCAACACCGGGGAGCTGTTTTTT
V: TRBV9; D: TRBD2; J: TRBJ2-1; size: .; CDR3: CASSVVDGTSDEQFF; DNA: TGTGCCAGCAGCGTAGTCGATGGGACTAGCGATGAGCAGTTCTTC
V: TRBV5-5; D: TRBD1; J: TRBJ2-2; size: .; CDR3: CASSLQGASGGELFF; DNA: TGTGCCAGCAGTTTACAGGGGGCGTCTGGCGGGGAGCTGTTTTTT
V: TRBV28; D: .; J: TRBJ1-5; size: .; CDR3: CASRTGNQPQHF; DNA: TGTGCCAGCAGAACGGGAAATCAGCCCCAGCATTTT
V: TRBV5-1; D: .; J: TRBJ1-3; size: .; CDR3: CASSLDLSSGNTIYF; DNA: TGCGCCAGCAGCTTGGATCTGAGCTCTGGAAACACCATATATTTT
V: TRBV11-3; D: .; J: TRBJ2-7; size: .; CDR3: CASSLGPSAGEQYF; DNA: TGTGCCAGCAGCTTAGGTCCTAGCGCGGGCGAGCAGTACTTC
V: TRBV19; D: TRBD1; J: TRBJ2-1; size: once; CDR3: CATRDRGDNEQFF; DNA: TGTGCCACCAGGGACAGGGGGGACAATGAGCAGTTCTTC
V: TRBV4-2; D: .; J: TRBJ1-5; size: once; CDR3: CASSQENGGYHQPQHF; DNA: TGTGCCAGCAGCCAAGAGAACGGGGGGTACCATCAGCCCCAGCATTTT
V: TRBV9; D: TRBD2; J: TRBJ2-3; size: .; CDR3: CASSVGTSGSTSTDTQYF; DNA: TGTGCCAGCAGCGTTGGGACTAGCGGTTCTACTAGCACAGATACGCAGTATTTT
V: TRBV12-5; D: TRBD1; J: TRBJ2-7; size: .; CDR3: CASGLGPGTGGYEQYF; DNA: TGTGCTAGTGGTTTGGGTCCCGGGACAGGGGGTTACGAGCAGTACTTC
V: TRBV15; D: .; J: TRBJ1-4; size: .; CDR3: CATSASLNNEKLFF; DNA: TGTGCCACCAGCGCGAGCCTAAATAATGAAAAACTGTTTTTT